Listed here are 11 T cell receptor beta chains from one sample, sequenced in a study of OX40 agonist ivuxolimab in advanced cancers. Using immunoSEQ multiplex PCR, the repertoire was profiled, and TCRdb retains in-frame clones only, with some absent. Among roughly 53,000 clones listed, approximately 90% were seen once. This material consisted of CD4+ or CD8+ T cells sorted from blood, taken in a trial of the OX40 agonist ivuxolimab. The receptor set was obtained from an adult with an advanced solid tumor such as melanoma, head and neck, liver or kidney cancer.

This clone was counted once. The rearrangement uses TRBV29-1 and TRBJ2-7; TRBD1 matches at 8 bases. J was trimmed by 6 bases and V by 4 bases; bases with no gene match: 5. CDR1 is SQVTM, CDR2 ANQGSEA, per germline. This CDR3 has 12 residues. The CDR3 nucleotides are TGCAGCGTTGTACAGGGGGTAGGCGAGCAGTACTTC. Protein product: CSVVQGVGEQYF.

In the case of this clone: The sample contains more than one DNA sequence encoding this CDR3. The chain is built from TRBV19 and TRBJ1-4, with D possibly being TRBD1 (6 bases). Per germline, CDR1 LNHDA and CDR2 SQIVND (reference sequence). The CDR3 contains 13 residues. V was trimmed by 10 bases and J by 5 bases, leaving 14 bases between them. CDR3 coding DNA: TGTGCCACCGAAGGACAGCTGAATGAAAAACTGTTTTTT. Protein product: CATEGQLNEKLFF.

The V gene is TRBV5-1, the J gene TRBJ1-1; 9 bases fit TRBD1. Germline-derived CDR1 and CDR2 are SGHRS and YFSETQ. The V gene end was trimmed by 4 bases and the J gene end by 6 bases; junction bases not matched to a gene: 10. CDR3 length: 15 residues. The CDR3 nucleotides read TGCGCCAGCAGCCCGGCGGGACAGGGAAGCGCTGAAGCTTTCTTT. Protein: CASSPAGQGSAEAFF.

V gene TRBV5-5 combines with J gene TRBJ1-5; no definite D call. V lost 0 bases and J lost 15, with 19 bases in between. CDR3 length: 14 amino acids. In germline, CDR1 is SGHKS, CDR2 YYEKEE (reference sequence). DNA of the CDR3: TGTGCCAGCAGCTTGGATTCCACACATCCGGTTCGGCATTTT. This sequence encodes CASSLDSTHPVRHF. Supplemented by reference TRBV5-5 and TRBJ1-5, the full variable domain reads DAGVTQSPTHLIKTRGQQVTLRCSPISGHKSVSWYQQVLGQGPQFIFQYYEKEERGRGNFPDRFSARQFPNYSSELNVNALLLGDSALYLCASSLDSTHPVRHFGDGTRLSIL.

The table lists this clone with a few counts. The chain is built from TRBV28 and TRBJ2-7; 9 bases agree with TRBD2. The CDR3 is 20 residues long. V shed 5 bases, J shed 4 bases, and the junction held 24 bases outside the gene matches. CDR1 and CDR2 from the germline V gene are MDHEN and SYDVKM. The CDR3 loop reads CASSTAGGKKGSGSVYEQYF. The CDR3 DNA is TGTGCCAGCAGTACTGCCGGGGGGAAAAAGGGTAGCGGGAGCGTGTACGAGCAGTACTTC.

V usage is TRBV4-1 and J usage is TRBJ2-1, with TRBD2 matching 7 bases. V lost 1 base and J lost 6; bases outside the gene matches: 15. The length of the CDR3 is 18 residues. Germline V CDR1 and CDR2: MGHRA, YSYEKL. The CDR3 DNA reads as TGCGCCAGCAGCCAAGCCCAGGGTGTGGCGGGAGAGGGCAATGAGCAGTTCTTC. This translates into CASSQAQGVAGEGNEQFF.

This chain joins TRBV6-5 and TRBJ2-7; 8 nucleotides match TRBD2. This CDR3 spans 15 amino acids. CDR1 is MNHEY, CDR2 SVGAGI, per germline. V gave up 6 bases and J gave up 6 bases; unmatched junction bases: 13. The CDR3 loop is CASSRSSGGLSEQYF. The CDR3 bases are TGTGCCAGCAGCCGCTCATCGGGAGGGTTGAGCGAGCAGTACTTC.

The V gene is TRBV11-2, the J gene TRBJ1-1, with D maybe TRBD1 (6 bases). The V and J ends lost 6 bases and 2 bases respectively, with 10 bases between them. The CDR3 covers 13 residues. Germline assignment: CDR1 SGHAT and CDR2 FQNNGV. As DNA, the CDR3 is TGTGCCAGCAGACTGACAGGTAACACTGAAGCTTTCTTT. Amino acid sequence: CASRLTGNTEAFF.

The genes are TRBV27 and TRBJ2-7, with a tentative D call TRBD2 (6 bases). Trimming left V 6 bases short and J 2 bases short, with 17 bases between. The CDR3 has 15 residues. The V gene's germline CDR1 is MNHEY and CDR2 SMNVEV (reference sequence). Here the CDR3 DNA reads TGTGCCAGCAGACCAGGGACTTCCGCAGCCTACGAGCAGTACTTC. It specifies CASRPGTSAAYEQYF.

The CDR3 reads CASSYWPARLLRQREVEETQYF. Here the CDR3 DNA reads TGCGCCAGCAGCTATTGGCCCGCGCGACTACTAAGGCAGCGGGAGGTAGAGGAGACCCAGTACTTC. V gene TRBV5-1 combines with J gene TRBJ2-5; 9 nucleotides line up with TRBD2. Germline V gene lookup returns CDR1 SGHRS and CDR2 YFSETQ. The CDR3 is made up of 22 amino acids. The trim removed 3 bases at V and 5 bases at J, leaving 29 bases unmatched.

V usage is TRBV11-2 and J usage is TRBJ2-3; 11 bases line up with TRBD2. CDR1 and CDR2 from the germline V gene are SGHAT and FQNNGV. V lost 5 bases and J lost 3; bases outside the gene matches: 10. The CDR3 covers 17 residues. CDR3 in DNA: TGTGCCAGCAGCACCCCCACTAGCGGGAGTTGGACAGATACGCAGTATTTT. Translated: CASSTPTSGSWTDTQYF.